This T cell receptor (beta chain) was recorded in a study of CD8 T cells in ankylosing spondylitis. This CDR3 comprises 15 residues. The germline V gene encodes CDR1 SGHTA and CDR2 FQGNSA. The J segment lost 2 bases and the V segment lost 1 base, leaving 5 bases of the junction unmatched. Points on this clonotype: No antigen is known for it.

TCRdb re-called the 5' RACE reads through MiXCR, storing one row per CDR3 protein. The table lists about 330,000 distinct CDR3 sequences, under 8.5% of them singletons. Study-wide results and caveats: Characteristic of ankylosing spondylitis blood, it appeared, was a TCR beta motif comprising 7 to 9 highly homologous variants.

This rearrangement joins TRBV7-2 to TRBJ2-7; 7 bases align to TRBD2. The sequenced sample was blood, either unsorted or a sorted T cell fraction (not recorded which). The receptor was derived from a male donor with ankylosing spondylitis. The CDR3 region is CASSLEWGGPYEQYF. CDR3 in DNA: TGTGCCAGCAGCTTAGAGTGGGGGGGTCCCTACGAGCAGTACTTC.